Below are 18 T cell receptor beta chains sequenced from a single sample in a study of T cells in Graves' hyperthyroidism and ophthalmopathy. Amplification yielded TCR beta CDR3 regions, with RNA transcripts as the source. First-round RT-PCR with HTBI primers amplified the TCR CDR3 region. TCRdb re-derived calls from the multiplex PCR reads in MiXCR, one entry per CDR3 protein. Of a few hundred thousand distinct CDR3 sequences listed, roughly an eighth are singletons. The sequenced sample consisted of blood. The receptors derive from a woman in her thirties or forties with Graves' ophthalmopathy.

The chain couples TRBV28 to TRBJ2-7; 9 bases agree with TRBD2. CDR1 is MDHEN and CDR2 is SYDVKM in the germline V gene. This CDR3 is built from 14 residues. With 6 bases clipped from V and 5 bases from J, the junction kept 8 bases outside the gene matches. CDR3 residues: CASREGTSRNEQYF. The CDR3 DNA reads TGTGCCAGCAGGGAAGGGACTAGCAGAAACGAGCAGTACTTC.

In its sample, this clonotype was seen many times. The chain carries TRBV11-3 and TRBJ2-1, with TRBD1 identical over 7 bases. V dropped 5 bases and J dropped 14; count of bases not matched to a gene: 6. The CDR3 runs to 11 residues. In germline, CDR1 is SGHNT, CDR2 YENEEA. The CDR3 here is CASSPDREKFF. The CDR3 DNA is TGTGCCAGCAGCCCCGACAGGGAGAAGTTCTTC.

This clonotype was counted ten times or more. The chain links TRBV12-3 or TRBV12-4 to TRBJ1-1; D gene uncertain. This CDR3 is built from 15 residues. Between the trimmed V and J ends, which lost 6 bases and 5 bases, there was a span of 19 bases. CDR3 nucleotides: TGTGCCAGCAGGTCCTGGGGTATGGGAGGTACTGAAGCTTTCTTT. This encodes CASRSWGMGGTEAFF.

To note about this clonotype: A read error may be the cause here, since a much bigger clone is one base away. J is TRBJ1-1 and V is TRBV9; 8 positions match TRBD1. Looked up from germline, CDR1 is SGDLS and CDR2 is YYNGEE. The CDR3 is 14 residues long. CDR3 sequence (DNA): TGTGCCAACAGCGCAGGACAGGGTAATACACAAGCTTTCTTT. It yields the protein CANSAGQGNTQAFF. Combining the CDR3 with reference TRBV9 and TRBJ1-1 gives the whole variable domain DSGVTQTPKHLITATGQRVTLRCSPRSGDLSVYWYQQSLDQGLQFLIQYYNGEERAKGNILERFSAQQFPDLHSELNLSSLELGDSALYFCANSAGQGNTQAFFGQGTRLTVV.

There are many counts of this clonotype. As DNA, the CDR3 is TGCAGTGCTAGAGATGCCTCCGAGGGAGGCCCTGAAGCTTTCTTT. This sequence encodes CSARDASEGGPEAFF. The J gene is TRBJ1-1, the V gene TRBV20-1; D not resolved. V dropped 0 bases and J dropped 6 bases, with 17 bases sitting between them. The CDR3 has 15 residues. Germline V lookup: CDR1 DFQATT, CDR2 SNEGSKA (reference sequence).

This clonotype showed up just a few times. The J gene is TRBJ1-6, the V gene TRBV6-1; possible D gene TRBD1, 5 bases. Between the trimmed V and J ends, which lost 6 bases and 10 bases, there was a span of 13 bases. Germline V CDR1 and CDR2: MNHNS, SASEGT. CDR3 length equals 13 residues. CDR3 in DNA: TGTGCCAGCAGCCCGGGGACGAGCTCACCCCTCCACTTT. Encoded protein: CASSPGTSSPLHF.

This clonotype was detected a few times. The chain recombines TRBV3-1 with TRBJ2-5; TRBD1 matches 11 bases. In germline, CDR1 is LGHDT, CDR2 YNNKEL (reference sequence). CDR3 size: 14 residues. V shed 3 bases and J 4 bases; nucleotides not matched to a gene: 1. CDR3 amino acids: CASSHGTGGETQYF. The CDR3, as DNA: TGTGCCAGCAGCCATGGGACAGGGGGAGAGACCCAGTACTTC.

This chain connects TRBV4-1 to TRBJ2-7; D remains ambiguous. V dropped 4 bases and J dropped 0 bases, with 10 bases sitting between them. The CDR3 is 14 residues long. Germline lookup yields CDR1 MGHRA and CDR2 YSYEKL. DNA of the CDR3: TGCGCCAGCAGCCTGGACGTGGGCTCCTACGAGCAGTACTTC. Translating it yields CASSLDVGSYEQYF.

This clonotype was detected ten times or more. The V and J genes are TRBV11-2 and TRBJ1-1, with a weak D call TRBD1 (6 bases). The germline V gene encodes CDR1 SGHAT and CDR2 FQNNGV. There are 15 residues in the CDR3. Deletions cut 1 base from V and 5 bases from J, with 14 bases between. CDR3 in amino acids: CASSLVPGDITEAFF. In DNA, the CDR3 is TGTGCCAGCAGCTTAGTCCCAGGGGATATAACTGAAGCTTTCTTT.

This clonotype was recorded many times. The chain uses TRBV28 and TRBJ1-2; TRBD1 agrees at 12 bases. CDR3 length equals 15 residues. Losses at the gene ends were 2 bases for V and 4 bases for J; bases not matched to a gene: 2. Germline CDR1 reads MDHEN; CDR2 reads SYDVKM. This CDR3 is CASSLGTGGLYGYTF. CDR3 DNA: TGTGCCAGCAGTTTAGGGACAGGGGGCCTCTATGGCTACACCTTC.

This clonotype has ten or more counts. The chain couples TRBV9 to TRBJ2-1, with D hard to call. This CDR3 region has 14 residues. Germline CDR1 and CDR2: SGDLS and YYNGEE. The ends were cut back, 0 bases at V and 4 bases at J, with 8 bases in the middle. The CDR3 DNA reads as TGTGCCAGCAGCGTAGAGGGTAGTTACAATGAGCAGTTCTTC. It yields the protein CASSVEGSYNEQFF.

In this sample, this clonotype turned up many times. The chain employs TRBV12-3 or TRBV12-4 and TRBJ2-2, with D perhaps TRBD2 (6 bases). V was clipped by 6 bases and J by 7 bases, with 15 bases between them. The CDR3 is made up of 14 amino acids. The CDR3 loop reads CASREGPVGGELFF. DNA of the CDR3: TGTGCCAGCAGGGAGGGACCGGTGGGCGGGGAGCTGTTTTTT.

This clonotype came up many times. The germline gene is not matched at one end of the junction; a read error may be the cause. The CDR3 here is CSTRSSGGPAYEQYF. The CDR3 DNA is TGCAGTACTAGGAGTTCGGGAGGGCCTGCCTACGAGCAGTACTTC. The rearrangement links TRBV20-1 to TRBJ2-7, with 8 bases aligning to TRBD2. This CDR3 spans 15 amino acids. The V gene's germline CDR1 is DFQATT and CDR2 SNEGSKA (reference sequence).

In this sample, this clonotype turned up many times. The chain is built from TRBV27 and TRBJ2-7; TRBD1 might be the D (5 bases). CDR1 MNHEY and CDR2 SMNVEV come from the germline V gene (reference sequence). The CDR3 extends over 15 amino acids. Trimming pared 0 bases from V and 3 bases from J, leaving 12 bases between. The CDR3 DNA sequence: TGTGCCAGCAGTTTATCGATACAGGCCATCTACGAGCAGTACTTC. Translated, it gives CASSLSIQAIYEQYF.

This chain uses TRBV28 with TRBJ1-2; a possible D gene is TRBD1 (6 bases). The germline V and J ends were trimmed by 1 base and 12 bases, with 18 bases remaining between them. Per the germline V gene, CDR1 is MDHEN and CDR2 is SYDVKM. The CDR3 extends over 14 amino acids. The CDR3 spells CASSLSTGFPTHTF. The CDR3 DNA follows: TGTGCCAGCAGTTTATCCACAGGGTTCCCGACCCACACCTTC.

This clonotype was observed many times. The chain couples TRBV12-3 or TRBV12-4 to TRBJ2-5; 8 bases align to TRBD1. This CDR3 region has 14 residues. The J segment lost 5 bases and the V segment lost 4 bases, leaving 6 bases of the junction unmatched. The CDR3 region has the DNA TGTGCCAGCAGTTCTCACGACAGGGGTGAGACCCAGTACTTC. Amino acid sequence: CASSSHDRGETQYF.

About this clonotype itself: A much bigger clone sits one base away, suggesting this may be a read error. The V gene is TRBV11-2, the J gene TRBJ2-7, with 7 bases lining up with TRBD2. V lost 3 bases to trimming and J lost 7 bases; unmatched junction nucleotides: 9. The CDR3 has 14 amino acids. Germline CDR1 SGHAT, CDR2 FQNNGV. This CDR3 is CASSFPLTSHEQYF. CDR3 nucleotide sequence: TGTGCCAGCAGCTTTCCCTTGACTAGCCATGAGCAGTACTTC. Full variable domain (missing parts from reference TRBV11-2 and TRBJ2-7): EAGVAQSPRYKIIEKRQSVAFWCNPISGHATLYWYQQILGQGPKLLIQFQNNGVVDDSQLPKDRFSAERLKGVDSTLKIQPAKLEDSAVYLCASSFPLTSHEQYFGPGTRLTVT.

This rearrangement joins TRBV30 to TRBJ2-1; the match to TRBD2 covers 11 bases. The CDR3 contains 18 residues. Trimming took 0 bases from V and 6 from J; bases not matched to a gene: 13. The germline gives CDR1 GTSNPN, CDR2 SVGIG (reference sequence). The CDR3: CAWSVGASGRRRFNEQFF. For the CDR3, the DNA is TGTGCCTGGAGTGTTGGGGCTAGCGGGAGGAGGCGTTTCAATGAGCAGTTCTTC.